This TCR beta chain came from a study of shared clonotypes between healthy human individuals. Comments on this clone: Its antigen is undetermined.

The repertoire was sequenced with immunoSEQ multiplex PCR; TCRdb's copy has only in-frame clones and lacks some. Of about 700,000 clones in the sample, roughly 94% were seen once. Study-wide findings and caveats: Exclusively blood specimens were collected; tissue repertoires likely differ. Several donors held approximately 4.5% of naive CD4 clonotypes in common.

The CDR3 has 15 amino acids. Trimming removed 0 bases from V and 1 base from J, with 9 bases in between. In germline, CDR1 is MNHNY, CDR2 SVGAGI (reference sequence). Cells designated naive CD8 were CD45RO-negative and were positively selected for CCR7, with terminally differentiated effector memory CD45RA+ cells excluded. Sequencing used naive CD8+ T cells sorted from blood. This TCR derives from a man in his thirties or forties in good health. The chain is built from TRBV6-6 and TRBJ1-1, with TRBD1 as a possible D gene (6 bases). As DNA, the CDR3 is TGTGCCAGCAGTTACTCGCGGGGGCAGAACACTGAAGCTTTCTTT. Its protein product is CASSYSRGQNTEAFF.